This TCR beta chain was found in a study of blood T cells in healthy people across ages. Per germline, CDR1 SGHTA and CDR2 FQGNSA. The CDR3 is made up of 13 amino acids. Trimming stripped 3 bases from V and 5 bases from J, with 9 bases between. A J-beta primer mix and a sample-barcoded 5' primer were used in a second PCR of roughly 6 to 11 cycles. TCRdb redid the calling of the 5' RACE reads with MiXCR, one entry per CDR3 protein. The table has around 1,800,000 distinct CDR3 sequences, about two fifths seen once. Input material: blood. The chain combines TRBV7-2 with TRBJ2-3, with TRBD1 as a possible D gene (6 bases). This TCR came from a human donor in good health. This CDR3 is CASSLGARDTQYF. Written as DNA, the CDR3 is TGTGCCAGCAGCTTGGGGGCCAGAGATACGCAGTATTTT.